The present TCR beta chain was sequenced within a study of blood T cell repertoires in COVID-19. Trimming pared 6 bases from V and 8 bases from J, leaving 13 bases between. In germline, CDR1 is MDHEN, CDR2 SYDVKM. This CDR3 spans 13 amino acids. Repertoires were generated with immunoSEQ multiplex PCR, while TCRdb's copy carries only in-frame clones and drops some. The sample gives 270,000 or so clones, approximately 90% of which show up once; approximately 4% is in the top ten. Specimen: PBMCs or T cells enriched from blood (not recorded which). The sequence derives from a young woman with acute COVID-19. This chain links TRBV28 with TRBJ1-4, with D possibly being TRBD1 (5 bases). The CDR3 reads CASRPQGSEKLFF. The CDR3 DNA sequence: TGTGCCAGCAGACCCCAGGGAAGCGAAAAACTGTTTTTT.